A single sample is the source of the 10 T cell receptor beta chains below, sequenced in a study of monozygotic twins with cystic fibrosis. Generated by immunoSEQ multiplex PCR, the TCRdb table keeps only in-frame clones and is missing some. Here the sample spans about 23,000 clones, 95% to 98% being singletons. The sequenced material came from blood. Every receptor here comes from a girl between 10 and 17 years old with cystic fibrosis.

The chain recombines TRBV6-6 with TRBJ2-3; perhaps TRBD1 as D (6 bases). The CDR3 contains 15 residues. The V gene's germline CDR1 is MNHNY and CDR2 SVGAGI (reference sequence). V gave up 4 bases and J gave up 3 bases, with 14 bases separating them. CDR3 region: CASSSQGSRTDTQYF. In DNA form, the CDR3 reads TGTGCCAGCAGTTCTCAGGGGAGTAGGACAGATACGCAGTATTTT.

The gene calls are TRBV11-3 and TRBJ2-2; 10 positions match TRBD2. Germline CDR1 and CDR2: SGHNT and YENEEA. The CDR3 is made up of 16 amino acids. J gave up 7 bases and V 2 bases, and 7 bases lay outside the gene matches. DNA for the CDR3: TGTGCCAGCAGCTTAAGAACTAGCGGGATTGGCGGGGAGCTGTTTTTT. Protein product: CASSLRTSGIGGELFF.

The V gene is TRBV27, the J gene TRBJ2-1; D gene unclear. Germline V gives CDR1 MNHEY, CDR2 SMNVEV (reference sequence). The CDR3 is made up of 15 amino acids. V lost 2 bases, J lost 4 bases, and 12 bases lay in between. The CDR3 coding sequence is TGTGCCAGCAGTTTAAACCCCCCTCTATACAATGAGCAGTTCTTC. Protein: CASSLNPPLYNEQFF.

The CDR3 DNA is TGTGCCAGCAGCCTACCGAACACAGATACGCAGTATTTT. Its translation is CASSLPNTDTQYF. This chain uses TRBV5-6 with TRBJ2-3; D call uncertain. The CDR3 spans 13 residues. Germline CDR1 reads SGHDT; CDR2 reads YYEEEE. The V and J ends lost 4 bases and 2 bases respectively, with 8 bases between them.

V and J are TRBV7-8 and TRBJ1-2, with 7 nucleotides matching TRBD1. The length of the CDR3 is 15 residues. Per germline, CDR1 SGHVS and CDR2 FQNEAQ. J was trimmed by 3 bases and V by 1 base; bases with no gene match: 5. CDR3 DNA: TGTGCCAGCAGCTTAGAGCGGACAGGATACTATGGCTACACCTTC. This gives the protein CASSLERTGYYGYTF.

The chain uses TRBV5-1 and TRBJ2-3, with D hard to call. Trimming took 1 base from V and 5 from J, leaving 17 bases between them. CDR3 length: 16 amino acids. The germline gives CDR1 SGHRS, CDR2 YFSETQ. The chain's CDR3 is CASSLTQRAVGDTQYF. CDR3 DNA sequence: TGCGCCAGCAGCTTGACCCAGCGCGCGGTAGGAGATACGCAGTATTTT.

This chain joins TRBV4-3 and TRBJ2-6; D is ambiguous. The CDR3 has 14 amino acids. Trimming removed 1 base from V and 4 bases from J, with 5 bases in between. CDR1 LGHNA and CDR2 YSLEER come from the germline V gene. CDR3 loop: CASSQVSGANVLTF. The CDR3 DNA reads TGCGCCAGCAGCCAAGTCTCCGGGGCCAACGTCCTGACTTTC.

This chain connects TRBV6-5 to TRBJ2-7; TRBD1 is a possible D gene (6 bases). This CDR3 region has 13 residues. Trimming took 0 bases from V and 6 from J, leaving 9 bases between them. Germline CDR1 and CDR2: MNHEY and SVGAGI. The CDR3 region is CASSYSTGTEQYV. Here the CDR3 DNA reads TGTGCCAGCAGTTACTCCACAGGGACCGAGCAGTACGTC.

The genes are TRBV4-1 and TRBJ2-7; tentatively, D is TRBD1 (6 bases). The length of the CDR3 is 13 residues. Trimming removed 4 bases at V and 3 bases at J, with 10 bases between. In germline, CDR1 is MGHRA, CDR2 YSYEKL. The CDR3 sequence: CASSLEQGYEQYF. DNA of the CDR3: TGCGCCAGCAGCCTGGAACAGGGCTACGAGCAGTACTTC.

This clone was seen once. The rearrangement links TRBV5-1 to TRBJ1-1, with 7 bases aligning to TRBD1. Germline V gene data show CDR1 as SGHRS and CDR2 as YFSETQ. The ends lost 4 bases at V and 4 bases at J; junction bases unmatched: 10. This CDR3 has 15 amino acids. Here the CDR3 reads CASSDTTTGSTEAFF. The CDR3 DNA sequence: TGCGCCAGCAGCGATACTACGACAGGGAGCACTGAAGCTTTCTTT.